The 17 T cell receptor beta chains presented below share a single source sample, sequenced in a study of resident and recirculating memory T cells in vitiligo. Using immunoSEQ multiplex PCR, the repertoire was profiled, and TCRdb retains in-frame clones only, with some absent. This sample has tens of thousands of clones; just over 90% occur once, and the top ten carry about 5%. Specimen: blood. The receptors shown here come from a male donor with vitiligo.

The chain employs TRBV4-2 and TRBJ2-7; 11 nucleotides agree with TRBD2. The germline V gene encodes CDR1 LGHNA and CDR2 YNFKEQ. The junction had 20 bases not matched to a gene; V was cut back by 0 bases and J by 4 bases. There are 21 residues in the CDR3. The CDR3 here is CASSQDQRMGLAGGRHYEQYF. The CDR3 DNA reads TGTGCCAGCAGCCAAGATCAGAGAATGGGCCTAGCGGGAGGCCGTCATTACGAGCAGTACTTC.

The gene calls are TRBV19 and TRBJ2-7; D may be TRBD1 (7 bases). Deletions cut 8 bases from V and 2 bases from J, with 19 bases between. This CDR3 comprises 15 residues. Germline V gene lookup returns CDR1 LNHDA and CDR2 SQIVND (reference sequence). DNA of the CDR3: TGTGCCAGTGCCCCTCAACAGGGGACTGCCTACGAGCAGTACTTC. This gives the protein CASAPQQGTAYEQYF.

The V and J genes are TRBV5-1 and TRBJ2-7; 11 bases agree with TRBD2. The CDR3 consists of 15 residues. Trimming removed 0 bases from V and 3 bases from J; junction bases left unmatched: 2. CDR1 SGHRS and CDR2 YFSETQ come from the germline V gene. The DNA of the CDR3 is TGCGCCAGCAGCTTGGGACTAGCGGGGAACTACGAGCAGTACTTC. It specifies CASSLGLAGNYEQYF.

The chain couples TRBV30 to TRBJ2-3; the match to TRBD2 covers 10 bases. J gave up 5 bases and V 1 base, and 9 bases lay outside the gene matches. This CDR3 is 16 amino acids long. Per the germline V gene, CDR1 is GTSNPN and CDR2 is SVGIG (reference sequence). The DNA of the CDR3 is TGTGCCTGGAGTGCCCCGACTAGCGGGTCGAGAGATACGCAGTATTTT. Amino acid sequence: CAWSAPTSGSRDTQYF. Complete variable domain (other parts from reference TRBV30 and TRBJ2-3): SQTIHQWPATLVQPVGSPLSLECTVEGTSNPNLYWYRQAAGRGLQLLFYSVGIGQISSEVPQNLSASRPQDRQFILSSKKLLLSDSGFYLCAWSAPTSGSRDTQYFGPGTRLTVL.

The gene calls are TRBV28 and TRBJ2-3, with 9 bases fitting TRBD2. V lost 7 bases and J lost 5; bases outside the gene matches: 10. The CDR3 is made up of 15 amino acids. Germline assignment: CDR1 MDHEN and CDR2 SYDVKM. CDR3 nucleotides: TGTGCCAGCACCGGGGGCGGGAGGGCCGTAGATACGCAGTATTTT. Translation: CASTGGGRAVDTQYF.

The V gene is TRBV4-1, the J gene TRBJ2-7; 11 nucleotides align to TRBD1. CDR1 and CDR2 (germline): MGHRA, YSYEKL. CDR3 length: 15 residues. Trimming at V came to 4 bases and at J to 2 bases, leaving 4 bases not matched to a gene. The CDR3, as DNA: TGCGCCAGCAGCCTATCGGGACAGGGGGCCTACGAGCAGTACTTC. The encoded protein is CASSLSGQGAYEQYF.

This rearrangement joins TRBV5-1 to TRBJ2-5; 7 nucleotides align to TRBD1. The germline CDR1 and CDR2 sequences are SGHRS and YFSETQ. Germline trimming cut 6 bases from V and 2 bases from J; bases unmatched to any gene: 7. CDR3 length: 14 amino acids. Written as DNA, the CDR3 is TGCGCCAGCAAACCCGGGACAGCTCAAGAGACCCAGTACTTC. Translating gives CASKPGTAQETQYF.

Notes on this clone: Other DNA sequences in this sample translate to the same CDR3. This chain joins TRBV7-9 and TRBJ1-5; 8 bases align to TRBD1. V lost 6 bases, J lost 7 bases, and 8 bases stayed unmatched. The CDR3 totals 14 residues. Germline V lookup: CDR1 SEHNR, CDR2 FQNEAQ (reference sequence). The chain's CDR3 is CASSLQGAGQPQHF. In nucleotides, the CDR3 is TGTGCCAGCAGTCTTCAGGGGGCAGGGCAGCCCCAGCATTTT. Filled out from reference TRBV7-9 and TRBJ1-5, the complete variable domain reads DTGVSQNPRHKITKRGQNVTFRCDPISEHNRLYWYRQTLGQGPEFLTYFQNEAQLEKSRLLSDRFSAERPKGSFSTLEIQRTEQGDSAMYLCASSLQGAGQPQHFGDGTRLSIL.

This rearrangement joins TRBV27 to TRBJ2-7, with TRBD2 identical over 14 bases. Germline V CDR1 and CDR2: MNHEY, SMNVEV (reference sequence). The CDR3 has 17 amino acids. J was trimmed by 2 bases and V by 5 bases; bases with no gene match: 8. In DNA, the CDR3 is TGTGCCAGCAGTCCCGGACTAGCGGGAGGATCCCCCTACGAGCAGTACTTC. Translation: CASSPGLAGGSPYEQYF.

The V gene is TRBV4-2, the J gene TRBJ2-3; 11 nucleotides line up with TRBD2. V was pared by 0 bases and J by 5 bases, with 7 bases of the junction left unmatched. This CDR3 has 17 amino acids. Germline V gene sequence: CDR1 LGHNA, CDR2 YNFKEQ. The CDR3 protein is CASSQDRTSGSRDTQYF. The DNA of the CDR3 is TGTGCCAGCAGCCAAGATCGTACTAGCGGGAGTAGAGATACGCAGTATTTT.

The J gene is TRBJ1-1, the V gene TRBV19, with 9 bases lining up with TRBD1. The CDR3 length is 15 residues. In germline, CDR1 is LNHDA, CDR2 SQIVND (reference sequence). This CDR3 is CASQGDRERYAEAFF. As DNA, the CDR3 is TGTGCTTCGCAGGGGGACAGGGAACGATACGCTGAAGCTTTCTTT.

The genes are TRBV7-9 and TRBJ1-1, with 7 bases that match TRBD1. V lost 5 bases, J lost 8 bases, and 5 bases stayed unmatched. The CDR3 sequence is 12 residues long. Germline-derived CDR1 and CDR2 are SEHNR and FQNEAQ (reference sequence). CDR3 residues: CASSVDRAEAFF. Here the CDR3 DNA reads TGTGCCAGCAGCGTTGACAGGGCCGAAGCTTTCTTT.

The V and J genes are TRBV4-2 and TRBJ2-7, with TRBD2 matching over 7 bases. There are 17 residues in the CDR3. Germline V CDR1 and CDR2: LGHNA, YNFKEQ. Germline trimming cut 0 bases from V and 0 bases from J; bases unmatched to any gene: 8. This chain's CDR3 is CASSQDGTTRRSYEQYF. CDR3 sequence (DNA): TGTGCCAGCAGCCAAGATGGGACTACCAGGCGCTCCTACGAGCAGTACTTC.

V gene TRBV2 combines with J gene TRBJ2-1; a possible D gene is TRBD2 (5 bases). CDR3 length: 15 amino acids. Germline V CDR1 and CDR2: SNHLY, FYNNEI. Trimming took off 7 bases at V and 8 bases at J, with 21 bases between the two ends. This CDR3 reads CASTMRASGPHEQFF. In DNA form, the CDR3 reads TGTGCCAGCACCATGAGGGCTAGTGGCCCCCATGAGCAGTTCTTC.

V is TRBV11-2 and J is TRBJ2-7, with TRBD2 identical over 7 bases. The CDR3 sequence is 16 residues long. Trimming at V came to 1 base and at J to 7 bases, leaving 13 bases not matched to a gene. CDR1 and CDR2 from the germline V gene are SGHAT and FQNNGV. The CDR3 nucleotides are TGTGCCAGCAGCTTAGTCCTGGGGGAGGGATTTCGGGAGCAGTACTTC. This translates into CASSLVLGEGFREQYF.

The gene calls are TRBV11-3 and TRBJ2-5; 7 bases agree with TRBD2. The J segment lost 7 bases and the V segment lost 1 base, leaving 9 bases of the junction unmatched. The CDR3 is made up of 15 amino acids. Germline CDR1 and CDR2: SGHNT and YENEEA. The CDR3 DNA reads as TGTGCCAGCAGCTTAGTCCGGGGACCTAGCGGGACCCAGTACTTC. The encoded protein is CASSLVRGPSGTQYF.

The chain is built from TRBV7-3 and TRBJ1-2; 7 bases are a match to TRBD1. The germline gives CDR1 SGHTA, CDR2 FQGTGA. The CDR3 contains 15 residues. V gave up 0 bases and J gave up 2 bases; unmatched junction bases: 3. The CDR3 here is CASSLTGTVNYGYTF. The CDR3, as DNA: TGTGCCAGCAGCTTAACGGGGACAGTAAACTATGGCTACACCTTC.